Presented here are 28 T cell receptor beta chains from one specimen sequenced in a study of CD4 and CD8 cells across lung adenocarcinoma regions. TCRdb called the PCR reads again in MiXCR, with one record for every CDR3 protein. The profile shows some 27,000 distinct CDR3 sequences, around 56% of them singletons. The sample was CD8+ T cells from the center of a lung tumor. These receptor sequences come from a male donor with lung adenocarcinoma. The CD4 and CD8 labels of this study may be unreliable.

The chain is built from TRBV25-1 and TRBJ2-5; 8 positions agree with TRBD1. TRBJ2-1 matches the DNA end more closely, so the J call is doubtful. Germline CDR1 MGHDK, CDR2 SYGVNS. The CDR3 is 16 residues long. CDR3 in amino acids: CASSEDQGASYNEQFF. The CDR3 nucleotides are TGTGCCAGCAGTGAAGACCAGGGGGCGTCCTACAATGAGCAGTTCTTC.

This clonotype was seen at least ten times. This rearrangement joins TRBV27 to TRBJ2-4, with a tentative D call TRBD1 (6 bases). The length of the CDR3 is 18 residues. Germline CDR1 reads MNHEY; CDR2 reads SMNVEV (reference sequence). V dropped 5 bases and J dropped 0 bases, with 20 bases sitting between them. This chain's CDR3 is CASSPKTGTRIAKNIQYF. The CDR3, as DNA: TGTGCCAGCAGTCCCAAGACAGGAACCAGAATAGCCAAAAACATTCAGTACTTC.

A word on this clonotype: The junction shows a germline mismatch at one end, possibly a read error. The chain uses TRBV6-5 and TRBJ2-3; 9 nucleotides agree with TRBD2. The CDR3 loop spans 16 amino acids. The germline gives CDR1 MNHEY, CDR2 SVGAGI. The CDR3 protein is CASSYSGAGGQNTQYF. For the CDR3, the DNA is TGTGCGAGCAGTTACTCGGGGGCGGGAGGGCAAAACACGCAGTATTTC.

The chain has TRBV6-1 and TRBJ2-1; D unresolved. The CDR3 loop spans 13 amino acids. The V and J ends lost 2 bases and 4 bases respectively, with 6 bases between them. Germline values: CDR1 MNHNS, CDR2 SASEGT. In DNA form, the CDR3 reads TGTGCCAGCAGTGAATACAAATACAATGAGCAGTTCTTC. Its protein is CASSEYKYNEQFF.

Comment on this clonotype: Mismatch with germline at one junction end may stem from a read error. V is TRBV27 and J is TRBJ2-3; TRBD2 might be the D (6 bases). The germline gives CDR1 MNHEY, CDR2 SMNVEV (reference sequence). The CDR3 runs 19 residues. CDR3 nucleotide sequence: TGTGCCAGCAGTTTTGGGGCGGGGTTTGGGGGGAGTGAGCAAGATACCCAGTATTTC. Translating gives CASSFGAGFGGSEQDTQYF.

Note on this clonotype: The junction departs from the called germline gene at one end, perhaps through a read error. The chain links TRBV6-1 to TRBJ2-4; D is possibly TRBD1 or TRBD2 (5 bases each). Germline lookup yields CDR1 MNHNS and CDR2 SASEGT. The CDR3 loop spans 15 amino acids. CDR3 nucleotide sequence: TGTGCCCGCGGTACGGGGCTGGAAGACAAAAACACGCAGTATTTC. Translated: CARGTGLEDKNTQYF.

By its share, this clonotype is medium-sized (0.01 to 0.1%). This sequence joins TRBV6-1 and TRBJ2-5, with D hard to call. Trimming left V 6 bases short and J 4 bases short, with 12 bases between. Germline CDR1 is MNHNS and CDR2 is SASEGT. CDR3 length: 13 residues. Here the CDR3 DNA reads TGTGCCAGCAGCCCGACAACTTTAGAGACCCAGTACTTC. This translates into CASSPTTLETQYF.

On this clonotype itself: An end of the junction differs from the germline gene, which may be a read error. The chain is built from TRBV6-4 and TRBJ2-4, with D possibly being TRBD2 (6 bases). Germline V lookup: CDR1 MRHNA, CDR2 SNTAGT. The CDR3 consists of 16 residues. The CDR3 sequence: CASSDSGPGAKDMQYF. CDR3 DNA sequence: TGTGCCAGCAGCGACTCGGGGCCGGGAGCCAAAGACATGCAGTACTTT.

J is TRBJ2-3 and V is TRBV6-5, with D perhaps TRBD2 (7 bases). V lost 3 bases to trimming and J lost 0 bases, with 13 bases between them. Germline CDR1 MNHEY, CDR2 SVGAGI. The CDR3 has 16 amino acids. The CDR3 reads CASSYRGGGSTDTQYF. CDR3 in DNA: TGTGCCAGCAGTTATCGAGGGGGGGGTAGCACAGATACGCAGTATTTT.

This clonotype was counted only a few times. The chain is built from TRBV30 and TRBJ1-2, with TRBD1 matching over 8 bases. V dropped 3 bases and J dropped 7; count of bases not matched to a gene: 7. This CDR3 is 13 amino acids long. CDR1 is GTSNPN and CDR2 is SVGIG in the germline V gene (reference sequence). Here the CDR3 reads CAWRMTGVLGYTF. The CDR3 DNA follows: TGTGCCTGGAGGATGACAGGGGTCCTTGGCTACACCTTC.

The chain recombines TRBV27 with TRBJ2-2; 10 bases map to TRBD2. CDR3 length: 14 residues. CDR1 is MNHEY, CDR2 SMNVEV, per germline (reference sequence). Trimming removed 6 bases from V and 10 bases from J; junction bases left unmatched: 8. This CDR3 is CASRMSGGDEELFF. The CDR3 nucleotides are TGTGCCAGCAGGATGAGCGGGGGGGATGAGGAGCTGTTTTTT.

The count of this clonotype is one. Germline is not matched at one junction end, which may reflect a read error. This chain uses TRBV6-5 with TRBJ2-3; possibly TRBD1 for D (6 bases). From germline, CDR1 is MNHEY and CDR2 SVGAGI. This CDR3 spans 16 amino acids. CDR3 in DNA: TGTGCCAGCAGGGACTCTGGGGGCCGAGGCAAAGAGACGCAGTATTTC. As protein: CASRDSGGRGKETQYF.

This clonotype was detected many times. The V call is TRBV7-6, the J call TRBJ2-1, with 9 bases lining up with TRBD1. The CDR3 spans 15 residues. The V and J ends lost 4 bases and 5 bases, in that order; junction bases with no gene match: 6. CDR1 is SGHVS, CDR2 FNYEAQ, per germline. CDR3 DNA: TGTGCCAGCAGCTCACTTGGGACAGGGAACAATGAGCAGTTCTTC. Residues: CASSSLGTGNNEQFF.

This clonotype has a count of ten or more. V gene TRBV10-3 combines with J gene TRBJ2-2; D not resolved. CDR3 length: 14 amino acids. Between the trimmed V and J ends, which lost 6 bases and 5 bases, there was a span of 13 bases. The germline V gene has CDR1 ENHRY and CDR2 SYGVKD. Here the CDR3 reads CAISPTFGTGELFF. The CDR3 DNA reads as TGTGCCATCAGCCCTACTTTCGGGACCGGGGAGCTGTTTTTT.

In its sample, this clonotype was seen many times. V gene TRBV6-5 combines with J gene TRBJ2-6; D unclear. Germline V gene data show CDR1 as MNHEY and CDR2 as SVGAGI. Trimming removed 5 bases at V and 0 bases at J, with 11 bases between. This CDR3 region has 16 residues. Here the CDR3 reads CASSLQPISGANVLTF. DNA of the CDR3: TGTGCCAGCAGTCTACAGCCAATCTCTGGGGCCAACGTCCTGACTTTC.

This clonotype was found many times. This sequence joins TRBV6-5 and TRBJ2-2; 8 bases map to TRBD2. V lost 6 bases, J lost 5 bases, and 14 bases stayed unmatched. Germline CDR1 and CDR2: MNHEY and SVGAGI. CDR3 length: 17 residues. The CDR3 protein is CASSLIQAGDNTGELFF. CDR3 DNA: TGTGCCAGCAGCCTCATACAAGCGGGAGATAATACCGGGGAGCTGTTTTTT.

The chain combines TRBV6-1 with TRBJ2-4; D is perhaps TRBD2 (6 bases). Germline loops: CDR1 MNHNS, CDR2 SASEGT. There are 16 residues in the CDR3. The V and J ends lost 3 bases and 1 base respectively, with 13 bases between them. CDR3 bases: TGTGCCAGCAGTGACGCGGGGACGGGGGCCAAAAACATTCAGTACTTC. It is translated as CASSDAGTGAKNIQYF.

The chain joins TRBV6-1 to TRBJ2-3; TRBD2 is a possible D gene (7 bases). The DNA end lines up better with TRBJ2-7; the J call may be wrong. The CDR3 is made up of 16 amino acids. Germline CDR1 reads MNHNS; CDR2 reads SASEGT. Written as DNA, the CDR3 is TGTGCCAGCGGGGGGGCCGGGGGACGGGACGAAGATACGCAGTACTTC. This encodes CASGGAGGRDEDTQYF.

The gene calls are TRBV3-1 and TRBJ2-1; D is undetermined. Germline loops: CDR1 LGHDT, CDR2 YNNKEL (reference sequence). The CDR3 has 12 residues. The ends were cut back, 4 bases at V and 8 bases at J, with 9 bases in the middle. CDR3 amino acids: CASSLGKYEQFF. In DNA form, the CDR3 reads TGTGCCAGCAGCCTTGGGAAATATGAGCAGTTCTTC.

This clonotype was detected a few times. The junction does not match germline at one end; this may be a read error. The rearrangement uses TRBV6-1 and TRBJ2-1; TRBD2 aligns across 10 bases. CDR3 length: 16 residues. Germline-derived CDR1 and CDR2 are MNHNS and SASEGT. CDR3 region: CASSETWTSGTNTQFF. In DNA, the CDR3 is TGTGCTAGCAGTGAAACGTGGACTAGCGGCACAAATACGCAGTTCTTC.

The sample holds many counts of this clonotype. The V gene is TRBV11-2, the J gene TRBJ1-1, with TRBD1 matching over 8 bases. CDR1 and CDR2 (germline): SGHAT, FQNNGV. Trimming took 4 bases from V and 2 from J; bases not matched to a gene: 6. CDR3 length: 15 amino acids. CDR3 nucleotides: TGTGCCAGCAGCTCTAGTCAGGGGGCCAACACTGAAGCTTTCTTT. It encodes CASSSSQGANTEAFF.

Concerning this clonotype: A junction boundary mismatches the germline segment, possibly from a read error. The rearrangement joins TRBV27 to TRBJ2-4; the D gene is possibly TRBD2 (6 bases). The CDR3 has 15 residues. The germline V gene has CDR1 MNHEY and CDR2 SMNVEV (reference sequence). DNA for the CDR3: TGTGCCAGCAGTCTTACGGGAGTGGGTAAAAACACTCAGTACTTC. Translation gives CASSLTGVGKNTQYF.

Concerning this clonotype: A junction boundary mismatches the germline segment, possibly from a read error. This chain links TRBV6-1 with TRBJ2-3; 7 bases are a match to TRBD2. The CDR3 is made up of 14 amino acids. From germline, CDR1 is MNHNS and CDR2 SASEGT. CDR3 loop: CAGRLGGGPETQYF. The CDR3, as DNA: TGTGCGGGCAGACTGGGGGGAGGGCCAGAGACGCAGTATTTT.

DNA for the CDR3: TGTGCCAGCATGAGGGACAGGGTGGGTCACGAGCAGTTCTTC. This encodes CASMRDRVGHEQFF. The rearrangement joins TRBV3-1 to TRBJ2-1; 9 positions match TRBD1. The germline gives CDR1 LGHDT, CDR2 YNNKEL (reference sequence). The CDR3 covers 14 residues. Losses at the gene ends were 7 bases for V and 10 bases for J; bases not matched to a gene: 11.

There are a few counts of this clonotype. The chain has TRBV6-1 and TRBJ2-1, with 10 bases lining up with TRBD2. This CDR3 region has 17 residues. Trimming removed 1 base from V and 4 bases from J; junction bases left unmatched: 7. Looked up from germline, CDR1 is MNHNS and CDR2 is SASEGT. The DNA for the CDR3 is TGTGCCAGCAGTGAAGGTTTAGCGGGGGGTTTTTACAATGAGCAGTTCTTC. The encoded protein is CASSEGLAGGFYNEQFF.

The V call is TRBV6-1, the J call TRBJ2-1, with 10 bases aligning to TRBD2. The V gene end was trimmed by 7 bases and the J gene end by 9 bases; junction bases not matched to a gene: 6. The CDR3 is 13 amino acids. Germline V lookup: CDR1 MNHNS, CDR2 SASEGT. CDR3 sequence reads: CASTAGGYTEQFF. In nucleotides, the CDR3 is TGTGCCAGCACAGCGGGAGGGTATACTGAGCAGTTCTTC.

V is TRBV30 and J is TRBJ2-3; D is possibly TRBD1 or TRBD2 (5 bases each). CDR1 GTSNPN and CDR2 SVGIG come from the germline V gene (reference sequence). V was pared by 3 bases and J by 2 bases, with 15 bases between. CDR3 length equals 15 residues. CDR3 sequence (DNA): TGTGCCTGGAGGGGGCGGGCGAGACACACAGATACGCAGTATTTT. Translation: CAWRGRARHTDTQYF.

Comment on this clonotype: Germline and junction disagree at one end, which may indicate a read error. CDR3 sequence (DNA): TGTGGCGCCAACACCGGGGGCGGGGAGGAAGAGACGCAGTACTTC. This gives the protein CGANTGGGEEETQYF. The chain couples TRBV6-1 to TRBJ2-5; the D call may be TRBD1 or TRBD2 (6 bases each). This CDR3 contains 15 residues. Germline V CDR1 and CDR2: MNHNS, SASEGT.